This TCR beta chain comes out of a study of OX40 agonist ivuxolimab in advanced cancers. Looking at the study overall: Ivuxolimab, which targeted the costimulatory receptor OX40 (CD134), was an agonistic, fully human IgG2 monoclonal antibody. Intravenous ivuxolimab was administered to patients every 2 weeks at six dose levels: 0.01, 0.1, 0.3, 1.5, 3 and 10 mg/kg. Of the 50 to 55 patients in dose escalation, 19 had hepatocellular carcinoma, roughly 15 had melanoma, 9 had renal cell carcinoma and 9 had head and neck cancer. A male proportion of 70% to 90% and a mean age of approximately 62 years, ranging from roughly 23 to 90, were recorded for the dose-escalation cohort. Prior anti-PD-1, anti-PD-L1 or anti-CTLA-4 therapy was permitted, and checkpoint inhibitors had been received by 30% to 40% of dose-escalation patients. Partial responses occurred in three dose-escalation patients: two with cutaneous melanoma and one with hepatocellular carcinoma. The point of sequencing TCRbeta in the periphery was to test whether ivuxolimab changed TCR sequence diversity and drove clonal T-cell expansion. The paper describes the monotherapy dose-escalation part (N of about 50 patients) of the phase I trial of ivuxolimab.

Genomic DNA was isolated from the sorted cells so that the TCRbeta CDR3 region could be sequenced. The immunoSEQ Assay was used for sequencing of TCRbeta CDR3 regions. Drawn from immuneACCESS, this table holds only the in-frame rearrangements with V and J called that TCRdb kept. Clones are partly lost; checked studies trace under half to an unresolved V gene and leave the rest unexplained. Within this sample are some 65,000 clones, with 87% of them counted one time only. The top ten hold about 0.37% of the sample. Spanning cysteine to phenylalanine, the CDR3 consists of 16 amino acids. Just the 48-base CDR3 DNA is kept, in frame starting at base 1. Between the V and J ends, shortened by 2 bases and 4 bases respectively, the junction contains 18 bases. The germline V gene (reference sequence) sets CDR1 to SGHNT and CDR2 to YYREEE. Patients with a history of autoimmune disease or receiving systemic immunosuppression were excluded from the trial. In every dose cohort, peripheral blood was drawn for TCR sequencing at baseline, cycle 4 day 1, and cycle 7 day 1. Samples came from an open-label, multicenter, first-in-human phase I dose-escalation trial of ivuxolimab. Adults with locally advanced or metastatic head and neck squamous cell, hepatocellular, melanoma or renal cell carcinoma were enrolled in the trial. Before TCR sequencing, CD4+ and CD8+ T cells were separately sorted from peripheral blood.

What the study reported, not specific to this receptor: Low levels of normalized T-cell clonal expansion were also seen in some patients who did not respond. Partial responders in the 0.1-3.0 mg/kg groups had among the lowest normalized peripheral clonal expansion, especially among CD8+ T cells. After ivuxolimab, CD8+ T cells had more expanded clones than CD4+ T cells on average. The antigen specificity of the clonally expanded peripheral T cells was not determined. At doses of 0.1 to 3.0 mg/kg, clonal expansion of both CD4+ and CD8+ blood T cells was observed from baseline to week 6.

With respect to this clone: Its antigen is unknown. Per-base quality was not reported, and no clone a single base away is much larger than it.

The origin of this receptor is an adult with an advanced solid tumor such as melanoma, head and neck, liver or kidney cancer. This chain joins TRBV5-4 to TRBJ2-5; the D segment may tentatively be TRBD1 or TRBD2, each giving 6 matched bases. Material: CD4+ or CD8+ T cells sorted from blood, obtained in a trial of the OX40 agonist ivuxolimab. The DNA is TGTGCCAGCAGCTTAGCAGGGGAGGCCGGCGGAGAGACCCAGTACTTC. This gives the protein CASSLAGEAGGETQYF. The reference TRBV5-4 and TRBJ2-5 proteins fill in what lies around the CDR3, so the full variable domain reads ETGVTQSPTHLIKTRGQQVTLRCSSQSGHNTVSWYQQALGQGPQFIFQYYREEENGRGNFPPRFSGLQFPNYSSELNVNALELDDSALYLCASSLAGEAGGETQYFGPGTRLLVL.